Following are 2 T cell receptor beta chains from one sample sequenced in a study of tumor-infiltrating lymphocytes in primary liver carcinoma. With a constant-region primer, TCR beta cDNA was made from roughly 500 ng of total RNA. What produced the TCR beta libraries was three nested multiplex PCR rounds using slightly modified ARM-PCR. It was with TRBV1-TRBV30 forward primers and a C-beta reverse primer that the first two PCR rounds were run, at 10 cycles each. One entry per CDR3 protein results from TCRdb running MiXCR on the multiplex PCR reads. The data show about 120,000 distinct CDR3 sequences, around 70% seen once. Starting material for RNA and DNA co-extraction consisted of roughly 19-31 mg of unsorted bulk tissue. Sequences were obtained from tumor-adjacent normal liver tissue. The receptor source for this set is a woman aged 55-75 years with primary liver carcinoma and hepatitis B virus infection.

This chain joins TRBV7-9 and TRBJ1-5; 8 bases are a match to TRBD1. The CDR3 runs to 15 residues. V lost 4 bases, J lost 4 bases, and 6 bases stayed unmatched. Germline loops: CDR1 SEHNR, CDR2 FQNEAQ (reference sequence). Here the CDR3 DNA reads TGTGCCAGCAGCTATATCAGGGGGCTGAATCAGCCCCAGCATTTT. Residues: CASSYIRGLNQPQHF.

Turning to this clonotype: The junction departs from the called germline gene at one end, perhaps through a read error. The chain carries TRBV14 and TRBJ2-2, with D uncertain. The CDR3 covers 16 residues. CDR1 is SGHDN and CDR2 is FVKESK in the germline V gene. The chain's CDR3 is CASSQRLTANTRELFF. CDR3 coding DNA: TGTGCCAGCAGCCAAAGACTCACAGCGAACACCCGGGAGCTGTTTTTT.